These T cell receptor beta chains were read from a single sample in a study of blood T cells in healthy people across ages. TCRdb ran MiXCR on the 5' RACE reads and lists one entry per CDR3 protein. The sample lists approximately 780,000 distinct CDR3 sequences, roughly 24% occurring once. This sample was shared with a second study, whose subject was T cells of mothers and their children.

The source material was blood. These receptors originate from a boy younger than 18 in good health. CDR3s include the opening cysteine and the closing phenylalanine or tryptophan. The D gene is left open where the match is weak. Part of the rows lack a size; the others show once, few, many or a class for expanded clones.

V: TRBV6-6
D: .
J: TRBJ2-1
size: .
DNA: TGTGCCAGCGTTGGGTCCGCCGGGAAAGTATATGAGCAGTTCTTC
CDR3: CASVGSAGKVYEQFF

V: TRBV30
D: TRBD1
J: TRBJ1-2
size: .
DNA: TGTGCCTGGAGTGTACAGGGGGGGTACTATGGCTACACCTTC
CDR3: CAWSVQGGYYGYTF

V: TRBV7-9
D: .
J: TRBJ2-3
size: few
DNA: TGTGCCAGCAGCTTTATCTACAGCACAGATACGCAGTATTTT
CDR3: CASSFIYSTDTQYF

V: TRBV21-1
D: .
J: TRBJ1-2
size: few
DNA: TGTGCCAGCAGGGGCGCGTTTGGATCAGACCACTATGGCTACACCTTC
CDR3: CASRGAFGSDHYGYTF

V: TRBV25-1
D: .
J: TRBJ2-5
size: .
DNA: TGTGCCAGCAGTAAAGACCCCCCCGGGGAGGTGGAGACCCAGTACTTC
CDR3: CASSKDPPGEVETQYF

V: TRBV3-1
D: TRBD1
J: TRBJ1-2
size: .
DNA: TGTGCCAGCAGCGGACGGACAGGGGCTAACTATGGCTACACCTTC
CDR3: CASSGRTGANYGYTF

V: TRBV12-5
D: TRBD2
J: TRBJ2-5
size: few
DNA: TGTGCTAGTGGTTTGGTAATGGCTAGCGGGGCCTCCCAGGCCCAGTACTTC
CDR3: CASGLVMASGASQAQYF

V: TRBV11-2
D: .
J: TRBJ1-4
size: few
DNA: TGTGCCAGCAGCCCAACCAGGGCCGGAAAACTGTTTTTT
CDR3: CASSPTRAGKLFF

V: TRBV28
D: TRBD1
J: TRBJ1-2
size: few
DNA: TGTGCCAGCAGTCCAGGCAGGGACAGGGGGCTATCTAACTATGGCTACACCTTC
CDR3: CASSPGRDRGLSNYGYTF

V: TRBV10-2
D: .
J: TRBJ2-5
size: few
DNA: TGCGCCAGCAGTGAAACAATGCAACCCCAAGAGACCCAGTACTTC
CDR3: CASSETMQPQETQYF

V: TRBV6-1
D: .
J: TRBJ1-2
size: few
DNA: TGTGCCAGCAGTGAAGGATTCGACTATGGCTACACCTTC
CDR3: CASSEGFDYGYTF

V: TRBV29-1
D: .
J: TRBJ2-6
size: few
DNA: TGCAGCGCCCAAGACGGATCCCGCTCTGGGGCCAACGTCCTGACTTTC
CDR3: CSAQDGSRSGANVLTF

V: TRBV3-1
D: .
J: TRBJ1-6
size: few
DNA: TGTGCCAGCAGCTACGGCGGGGGGCTTGGAAATTCACCCCTCCACTTT
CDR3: CASSYGGGLGNSPLHF

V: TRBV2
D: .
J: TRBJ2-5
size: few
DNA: TGTGCCAGCACCGGTTTGCAAGAGACCCAGTACTTC
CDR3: CASTGLQETQYF

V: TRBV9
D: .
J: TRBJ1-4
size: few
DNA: TGCGCCAGCAGCGTAGCGTGGGGCGCTAATGAAAAACTGTTTTTT
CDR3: CASSVAWGANEKLFF

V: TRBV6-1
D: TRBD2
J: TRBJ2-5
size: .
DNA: TGTGCCAGCAGTAAAGCGGGGGGGGAGACCCAGTACTTC
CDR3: CASSKAGGETQYF

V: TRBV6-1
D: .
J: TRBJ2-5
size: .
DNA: TGTGCCAGCTCCTTATGGGGGCGGGAGACCCAGTACTTC
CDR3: CASSLWGRETQYF

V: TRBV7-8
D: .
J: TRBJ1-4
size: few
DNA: TGTGCCAGCAGCTTTTTCCTTAGGGGGTGGACTAATGAAAAACTGTTTTTT
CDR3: CASSFFLRGWTNEKLFF

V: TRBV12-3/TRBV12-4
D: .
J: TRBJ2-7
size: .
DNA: TGTGCCAGCAGCCCTGGGAGCGACTACGAGCAGTACTTC
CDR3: CASSPGSDYEQYF

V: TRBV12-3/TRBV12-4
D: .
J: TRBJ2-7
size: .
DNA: TGTGCCAGCAGTGAGCCGGGCCGCAGTAAAAGCTTC
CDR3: CASSEPGRSKSF

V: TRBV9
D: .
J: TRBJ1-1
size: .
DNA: TGTGCCAGCAGCGTAGCTGGAGGTAACACTGAAGCTTTCTTT
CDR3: CASSVAGGNTEAFF

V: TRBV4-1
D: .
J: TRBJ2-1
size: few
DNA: TGCGCCAGCAGCCAAGTGGGGTTCCGCTCCTACAATGAGCAGTTCTTC
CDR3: CASSQVGFRSYNEQFF

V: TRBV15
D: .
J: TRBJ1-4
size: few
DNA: TGTGCCACCAGCAGAGTTACTAATGAAAAACTGTTTTTT
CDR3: CATSRVTNEKLFF

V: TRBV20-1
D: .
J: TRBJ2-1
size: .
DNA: TGCAGTGCTAGAAGGGCTGGCCTTATATACAATGAGCAGTTCTTC
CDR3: CSARRAGLIYNEQFF

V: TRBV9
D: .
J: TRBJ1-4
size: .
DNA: TGTGCCAGCAGCCCTCGCGGGGGGCATGAAAAACTGTTTTTT
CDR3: CASSPRGGHEKLFF

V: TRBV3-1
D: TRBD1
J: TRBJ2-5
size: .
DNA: TGTGCCAGCAGCGACCAGTATTCAGGACAGGGCCCCCGAAGACACTTC
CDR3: CASSDQYSGQGPRRHF

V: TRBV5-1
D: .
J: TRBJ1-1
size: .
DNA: TGCGCCAGCCGAGGGGCGTACATGAACACTGAAGCTTTCTTT
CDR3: CASRGAYMNTEAFF

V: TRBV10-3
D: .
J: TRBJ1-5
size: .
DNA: TGTGCCAGCCGTGGACGGTCCTCCGATCAGCCCCAGCATTTT
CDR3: CASRGRSSDQPQHF

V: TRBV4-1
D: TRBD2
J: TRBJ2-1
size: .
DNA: TGCGCCAGCAGCCCCCCTAGCGGGGGGGCCTTCAATGAGCAGTTCTTC
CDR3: CASSPPSGGAFNEQFF

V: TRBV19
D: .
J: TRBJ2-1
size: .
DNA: TGTGCCAGTAGTATGGGCCTTAATGAGCAGTTCTTC
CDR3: CASSMGLNEQFF

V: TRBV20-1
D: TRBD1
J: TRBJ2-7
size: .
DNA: TGCAGTGCCCCCAGGGGGACAGAGCAGTACTTC
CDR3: CSAPRGTEQYF

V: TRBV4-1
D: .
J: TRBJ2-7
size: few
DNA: TGCGCCAGCAGCCAACACCCACTAGGGGGAGACTTAACCTACGAGCAGTACTTC
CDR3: CASSQHPLGGDLTYEQYF

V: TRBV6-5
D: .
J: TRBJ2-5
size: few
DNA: TGTGCCAGCACCCACCCCGGTGGAGAGACCCAGTACTTC
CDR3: CASTHPGGETQYF

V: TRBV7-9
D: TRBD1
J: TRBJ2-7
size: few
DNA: TGTGCCAGCAGCGCGGGGACAGGGGCTTCCTACGAGCAGTACTTC
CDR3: CASSAGTGASYEQYF

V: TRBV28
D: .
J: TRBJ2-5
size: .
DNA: TGTGCCAGCAGTTTATCCGCCGGGGAAGAGACCCAGTACTTC
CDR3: CASSLSAGEETQYF

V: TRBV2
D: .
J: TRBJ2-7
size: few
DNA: TGTGCCGGCCAACAAGAAATCGGCCACGAGCAGTACTTC
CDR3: CAGQQEIGHEQYF

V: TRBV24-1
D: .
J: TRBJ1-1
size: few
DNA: TGTGCCACCAGCGGGGCGGGGGGGCTACGGACTGAAGCTTTCTTT
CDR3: CATSGAGGLRTEAFF

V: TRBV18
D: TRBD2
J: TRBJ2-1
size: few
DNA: TGTGCCAGCTCACCACGGAGCGGGGGGGCTTTCTACAATGAGCAGTTCTTC
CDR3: CASSPRSGGAFYNEQFF

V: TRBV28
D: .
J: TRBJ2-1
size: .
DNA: TGTGCCAGCAGACCCCCGGGACTCCCCACTAATGAGCAGTTCTTC
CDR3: CASRPPGLPTNEQFF

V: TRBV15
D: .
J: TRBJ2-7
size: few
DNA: TGTGCCACCAGCAGAGATCTCAATTCGCGGGACAGAGACTACGAGCAGTACTTC
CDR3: CATSRDLNSRDRDYEQYF

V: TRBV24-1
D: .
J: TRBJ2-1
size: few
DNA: TGTGCCACCAGTGACGAATCGTCTAGCGCTGAGCAGTTCTTC
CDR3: CATSDESSSAEQFF

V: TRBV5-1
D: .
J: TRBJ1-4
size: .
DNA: TGCGCCAGCAGCTTGGGAATGAGGCAGAGGATTGAAAAACTGTTTTTT
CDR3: CASSLGMRQRIEKLFF

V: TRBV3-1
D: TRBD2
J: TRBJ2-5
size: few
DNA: TGTGCCAGCAGCCAAGATCGGGAGGCTACCCAGTACTTC
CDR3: CASSQDREATQYF

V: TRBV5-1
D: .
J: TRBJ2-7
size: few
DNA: TGCGCCAGCAGCCCCCGGGGGCAGGGACCTTCCTACGAGCAGTACTTC
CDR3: CASSPRGQGPSYEQYF

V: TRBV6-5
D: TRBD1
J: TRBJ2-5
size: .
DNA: TGTGCCAGCAGTTACTCCGGACAGGGGGAGACCCAGTACTTC
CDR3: CASSYSGQGETQYF

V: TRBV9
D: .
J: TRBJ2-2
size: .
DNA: TGTGCCAGCAGCGTAGATCGAGGGCCCGGGGAGCTGTTTTTT
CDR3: CASSVDRGPGELFF

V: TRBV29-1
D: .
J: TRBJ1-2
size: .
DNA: TGCAGCGTATCCCAGGAGGGCTATGGCTACACCTTC
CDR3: CSVSQEGYGYTF

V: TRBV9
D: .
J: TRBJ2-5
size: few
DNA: TGTGCCAGCAGCGTAGGAGGACGGGGCGTGGATGAGACCCAGTACTTC
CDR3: CASSVGGRGVDETQYF

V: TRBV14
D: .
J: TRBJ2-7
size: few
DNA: TGTGCCAGCAGCCAAGTAGCCGCGGGGATCTCCGAGCAGTACTTC
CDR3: CASSQVAAGISEQYF

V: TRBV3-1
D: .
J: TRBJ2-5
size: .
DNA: TGTGCCAGCAGCCAAACGTACCAAGAGACCCAGTACTTC
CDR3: CASSQTYQETQYF

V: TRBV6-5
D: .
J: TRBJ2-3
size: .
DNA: TGTGCCAGCAGTTACCCAAGTGGACTGGGGCACACAGATACGCAGTATTTT
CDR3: CASSYPSGLGHTDTQYF

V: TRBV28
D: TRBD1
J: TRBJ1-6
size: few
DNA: TGTGCCAGCACCCCGGACAGGGAAGGCTCACCCCTCCACTTT
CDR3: CASTPDREGSPLHF

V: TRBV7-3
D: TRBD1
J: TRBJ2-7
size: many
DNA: TGTGCCAGCAGCTCTAGACAGGGCGGAGAGCAGTACTTC
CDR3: CASSSRQGGEQYF

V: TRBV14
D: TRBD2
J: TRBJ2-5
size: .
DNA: TGTGCCAGCAGCTATTTTAGCGGGAGCGGGGTCCAAGAGACCCAGTACTTC
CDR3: CASSYFSGSGVQETQYF

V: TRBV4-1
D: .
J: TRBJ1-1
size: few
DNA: TGCGCCAGCAGCCAAGAAAAACGCTTCGGACAAGGGGACGCTGAAGCTTTCTTT
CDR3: CASSQEKRFGQGDAEAFF

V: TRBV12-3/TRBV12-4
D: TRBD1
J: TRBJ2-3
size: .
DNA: TGTGCCAGCAGTTTAAGGGCAGGGGGCATGGATACGCAGTATTTT
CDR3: CASSLRAGGMDTQYF

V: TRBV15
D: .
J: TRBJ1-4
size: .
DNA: TGTGCCACCAGCAGAGATCCCCCCTCGGCAGGAAGGGAAAAACTGTTTTTT
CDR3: CATSRDPPSAGREKLFF

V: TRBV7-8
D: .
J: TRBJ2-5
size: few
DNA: TGTGCCAGCAGCTTAGCAAGGGCCATCCAAGAGACCCAGTACTTC
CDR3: CASSLARAIQETQYF

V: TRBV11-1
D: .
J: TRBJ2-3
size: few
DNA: TGTGCCAGCAGCTTAACTAGCCCCGATACGCAGTATTTT
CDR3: CASSLTSPDTQYF

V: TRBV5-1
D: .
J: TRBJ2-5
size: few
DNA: TGCGCCAGCAGCTTGGGACCCCAGGGAGAGCAGTACTTC
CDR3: CASSLGPQGEQYF